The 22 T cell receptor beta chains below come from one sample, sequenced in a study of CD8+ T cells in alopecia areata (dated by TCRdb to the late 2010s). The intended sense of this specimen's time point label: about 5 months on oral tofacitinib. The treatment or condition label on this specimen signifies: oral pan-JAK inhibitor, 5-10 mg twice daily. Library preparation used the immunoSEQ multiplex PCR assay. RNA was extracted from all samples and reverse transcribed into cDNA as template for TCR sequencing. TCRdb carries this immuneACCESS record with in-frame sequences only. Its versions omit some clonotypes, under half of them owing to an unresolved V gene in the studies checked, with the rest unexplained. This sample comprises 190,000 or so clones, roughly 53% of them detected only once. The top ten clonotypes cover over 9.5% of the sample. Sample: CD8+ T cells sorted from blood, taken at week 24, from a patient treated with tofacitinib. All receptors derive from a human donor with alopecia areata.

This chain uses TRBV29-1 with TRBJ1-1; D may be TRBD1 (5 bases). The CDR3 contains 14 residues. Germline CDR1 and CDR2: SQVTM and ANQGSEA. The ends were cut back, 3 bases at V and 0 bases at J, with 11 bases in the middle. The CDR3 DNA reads TGCAGCGTTGAGAGGGCGGGGGTGAACACTGAAGCTTTCTTT. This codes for CSVERAGVNTEAFF.

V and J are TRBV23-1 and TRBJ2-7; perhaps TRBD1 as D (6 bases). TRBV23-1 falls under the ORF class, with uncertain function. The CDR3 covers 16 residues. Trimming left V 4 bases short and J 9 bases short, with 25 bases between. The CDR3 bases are TGCGCCAGCAGTCCTCTGTCGGACAGTCCCCGGTGGGGGCAGTACTTC. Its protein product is CASSPLSDSPRWGQYF.

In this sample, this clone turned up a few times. The CDR3 DNA reads TGTGCCAGCAGCGAAAGGGGGAAGATGAACACTGAAGCTTTCTTT. This codes for CASSERGKMNTEAFF. The rearrangement links TRBV7-8 to TRBJ1-1; TRBD1 might be the D (6 bases). V was clipped by 5 bases and J by 0 bases, with 13 bases between them. There are 15 residues in the CDR3. The germline CDR1 and CDR2 sequences are SGHVS and FQNEAQ.

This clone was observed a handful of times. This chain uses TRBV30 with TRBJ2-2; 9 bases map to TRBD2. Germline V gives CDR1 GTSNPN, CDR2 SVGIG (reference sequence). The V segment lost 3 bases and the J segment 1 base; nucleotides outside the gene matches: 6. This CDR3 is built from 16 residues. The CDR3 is CAWRDGTSWNTGELFF. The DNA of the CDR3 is TGTGCCTGGAGGGATGGGACTAGCTGGAACACCGGGGAGCTGTTTTTT.

The DNA for the CDR3 is TGTGCCTGGACAGGAGGCGGGGGGGAGCAGTATTTT. As protein: CAWTGGGGEQYF. V and J are TRBV30 and TRBJ2-3; 9 bases map to TRBD2. J gave up 11 bases and V 4 bases, and 7 bases lay outside the gene matches. The CDR3 runs to 12 residues. Germline lookup yields CDR1 GTSNPN and CDR2 SVGIG (reference sequence).

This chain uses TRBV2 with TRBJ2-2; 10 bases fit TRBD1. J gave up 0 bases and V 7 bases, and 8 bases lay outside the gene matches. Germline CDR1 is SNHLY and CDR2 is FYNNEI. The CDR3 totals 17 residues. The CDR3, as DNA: TGTGCCAGCACCCTGGACAGGGGGTCCTCGAACACCGGGGAGCTGTTTTTT. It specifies CASTLDRGSSNTGELFF.

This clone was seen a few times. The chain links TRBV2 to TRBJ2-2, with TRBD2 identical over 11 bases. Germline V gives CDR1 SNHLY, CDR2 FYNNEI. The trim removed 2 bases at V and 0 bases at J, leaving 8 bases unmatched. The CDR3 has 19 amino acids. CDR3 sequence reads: CASSEFLSSGGTNTGELFF. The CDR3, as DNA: TGTGCCAGCAGTGAATTCTTGTCTAGCGGGGGGACGAACACCGGGGAGCTGTTTTTT.

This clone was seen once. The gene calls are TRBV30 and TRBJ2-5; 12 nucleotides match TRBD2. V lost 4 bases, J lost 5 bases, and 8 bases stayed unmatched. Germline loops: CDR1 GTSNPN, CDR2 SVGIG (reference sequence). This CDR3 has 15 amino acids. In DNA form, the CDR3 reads TGTGCCTGGATCTTGTCTAGCGGGGGGGCCGAGACCCAGTACTTC. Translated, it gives CAWILSSGGAETQYF. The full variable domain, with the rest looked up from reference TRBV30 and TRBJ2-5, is SQTIHQWPATLVQPVGSPLSLECTVEGTSNPNLYWYRQAAGRGLQLLFYSVGIGQISSEVPQNLSASRPQDRQFILSSKKLLLSDSGFYLCAWILSSGGAETQYFGPGTRLLVL.

The CDR3 here is CASSLGQGARNTQYF. The CDR3 DNA reads TGTGCCAGCAGTCTGGGACAGGGGGCGCGAAATACGCAGTATTTT. The V gene is TRBV6-5, the J gene TRBJ2-3; 12 nucleotides align to TRBD1. Trimming took 5 bases from V and 7 from J; bases not matched to a gene: 7. The CDR3 runs 15 residues. Germline V gene data show CDR1 as MNHEY and CDR2 as SVGAGI.

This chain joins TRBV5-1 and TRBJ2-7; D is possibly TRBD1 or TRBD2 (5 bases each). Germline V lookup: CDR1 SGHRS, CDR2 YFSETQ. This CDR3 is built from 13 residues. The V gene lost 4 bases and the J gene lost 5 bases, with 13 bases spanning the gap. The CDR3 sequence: CASSQGPGDEQYF. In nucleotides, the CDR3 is TGCGCCAGCAGCCAGGGACCGGGCGACGAGCAGTACTTC.

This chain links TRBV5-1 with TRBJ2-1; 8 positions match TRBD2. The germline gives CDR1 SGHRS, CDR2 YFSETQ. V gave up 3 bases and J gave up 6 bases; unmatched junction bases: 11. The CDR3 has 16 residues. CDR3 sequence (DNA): TGCGCCAGCAGCTCGGGGCGGGGGGCGAGTCTCAATGAGCAGTTCTTC. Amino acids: CASSSGRGASLNEQFF.

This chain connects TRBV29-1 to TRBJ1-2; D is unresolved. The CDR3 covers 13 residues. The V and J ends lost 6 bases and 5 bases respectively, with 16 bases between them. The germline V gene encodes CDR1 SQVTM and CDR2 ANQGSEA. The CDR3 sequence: CSVRSALSYGYTF. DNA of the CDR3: TGCAGCGTCAGGTCGGCACTCTCTTATGGCTACACCTTC.

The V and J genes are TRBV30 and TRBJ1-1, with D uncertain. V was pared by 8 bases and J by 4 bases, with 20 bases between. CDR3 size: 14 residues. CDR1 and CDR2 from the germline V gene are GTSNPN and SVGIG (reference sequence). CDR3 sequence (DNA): TGTGCCCGGGTTCTGGTTGCCGTCTTCACTGAAGCTTTCTTT. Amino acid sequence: CARVLVAVFTEAFF.

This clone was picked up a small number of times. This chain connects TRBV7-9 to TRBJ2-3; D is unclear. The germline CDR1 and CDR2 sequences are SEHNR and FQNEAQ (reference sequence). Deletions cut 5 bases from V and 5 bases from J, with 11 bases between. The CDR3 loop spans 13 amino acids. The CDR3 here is CASSLYVGDTQYF. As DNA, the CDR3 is TGTGCCAGCAGCCTCTACGTGGGAGATACGCAGTATTTT.

CDR3 DNA sequence: TGTGCCAGCAGCGTAGTCCCGAAAGCTTTCTTT. As protein: CASSVVPKAFF. V is TRBV9 and J is TRBJ1-1; D remains ambiguous. This CDR3 region has 11 residues. Between the trimmed V and J ends, which lost 0 bases and 9 bases, there was a span of 6 bases. Germline values: CDR1 SGDLS, CDR2 YYNGEE.

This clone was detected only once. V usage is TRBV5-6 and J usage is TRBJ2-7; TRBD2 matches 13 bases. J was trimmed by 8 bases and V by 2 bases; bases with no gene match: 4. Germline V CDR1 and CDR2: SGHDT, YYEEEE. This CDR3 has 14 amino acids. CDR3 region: CASSFGTSGAKQYF. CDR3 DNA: TGTGCCAGCAGCTTTGGGACTAGCGGGGCGAAGCAGTACTTC.

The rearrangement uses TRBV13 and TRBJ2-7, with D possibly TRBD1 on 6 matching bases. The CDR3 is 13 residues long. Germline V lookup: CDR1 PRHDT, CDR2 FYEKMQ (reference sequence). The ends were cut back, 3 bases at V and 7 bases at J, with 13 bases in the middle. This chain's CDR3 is CASSFVTGLEQYF. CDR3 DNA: TGTGCCAGCAGCTTTGTGACAGGTTTAGAGCAGTACTTC. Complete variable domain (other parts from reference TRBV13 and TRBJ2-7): AAGVIQSPRHLIKEKRETATLKCYPIPRHDTVYWYQQGPGQDPQFLISFYEKMQSDKGSIPDRFSAQQFSDYHSELNMSSLELGDSALYFCASSFVTGLEQYFGPGTRLTVT.

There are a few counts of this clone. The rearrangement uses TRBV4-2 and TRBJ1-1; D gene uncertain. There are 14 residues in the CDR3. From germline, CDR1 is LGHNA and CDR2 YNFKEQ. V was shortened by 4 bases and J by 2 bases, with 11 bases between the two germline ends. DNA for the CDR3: TGTGCCAGCAGCCCTGTAGGGAGCAACACTGAAGCTTTCTTT. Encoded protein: CASSPVGSNTEAFF.

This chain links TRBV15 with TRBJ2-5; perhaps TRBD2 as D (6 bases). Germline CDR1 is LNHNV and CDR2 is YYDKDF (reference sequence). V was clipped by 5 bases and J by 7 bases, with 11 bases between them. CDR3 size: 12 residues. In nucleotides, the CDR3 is TGTGCCACCAGCCCGGAGGGTGTGACCCAGTACTTC. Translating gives CATSPEGVTQYF.

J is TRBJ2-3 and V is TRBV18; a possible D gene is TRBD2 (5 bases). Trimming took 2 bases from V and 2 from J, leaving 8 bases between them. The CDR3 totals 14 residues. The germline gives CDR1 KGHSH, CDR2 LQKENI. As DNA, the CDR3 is TGTGCCAGCTCACCAGGAGCGGACACAGATACGCAGTATTTT. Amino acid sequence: CASSPGADTDTQYF.

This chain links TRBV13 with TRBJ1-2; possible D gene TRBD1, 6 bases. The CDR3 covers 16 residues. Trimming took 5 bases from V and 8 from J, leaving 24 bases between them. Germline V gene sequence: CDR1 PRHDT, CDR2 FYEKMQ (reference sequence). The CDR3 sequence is CASSLRDTLGRRGYTF. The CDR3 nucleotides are TGTGCCAGCAGCCTCCGGGACACACTCGGAAGGAGGGGCTACACCTTC. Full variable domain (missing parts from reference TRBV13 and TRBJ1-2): AAGVIQSPRHLIKEKRETATLKCYPIPRHDTVYWYQQGPGQDPQFLISFYEKMQSDKGSIPDRFSAQQFSDYHSELNMSSLELGDSALYFCASSLRDTLGRRGYTFGSGTRLTVV.

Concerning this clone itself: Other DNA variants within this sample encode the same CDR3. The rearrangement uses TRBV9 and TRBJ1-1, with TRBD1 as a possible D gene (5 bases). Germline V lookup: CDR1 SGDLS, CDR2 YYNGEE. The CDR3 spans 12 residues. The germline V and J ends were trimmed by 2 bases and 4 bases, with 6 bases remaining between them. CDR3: CASSVQGTEAFF. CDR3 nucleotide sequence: TGTGCCAGCAGCGTTCAGGGCACTGAAGCTTTCTTT. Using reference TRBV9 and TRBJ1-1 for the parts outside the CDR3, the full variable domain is DSGVTQTPKHLITATGQRVTLRCSPRSGDLSVYWYQQSLDQGLQFLIQYYNGEERAKGNILERFSAQQFPDLHSELNLSSLELGDSALYFCASSVQGTEAFFGQGTRLTVV.